These 13 T cell receptor beta chains share one sample of origin, sequenced in a study of siplizumab effects on memory and regulatory T cells. Libraries were prepared by immunoSEQ multiplex PCR; TCRdb keeps only in-frame clonotypes and omits some of them. In the table there are 100,000 or so clones, 75% to 95% of which are singletons. The specimen was CD4+ T cells sorted from blood. These receptors were obtained from a human donor in good health. Some clones in this sample may be carry-over from other donors' samples.

V usage is TRBV19 and J usage is TRBJ1-5; 9 nucleotides match TRBD1. Germline CDR1 reads LNHDA; CDR2 reads SQIVND (reference sequence). CDR3 length: 15 residues. V gave up 3 bases and J gave up 6 bases; unmatched junction bases: 6. The CDR3 is CASSIRTGVGQPQHF. The CDR3 region has the DNA TGTGCCAGTAGTATCCGGACAGGGGTCGGTCAGCCCCAGCATTTT.

The rearrangement links TRBV10-3 to TRBJ2-1, with TRBD2 identical over 10 bases. Germline CDR1 and CDR2: ENHRY and SYGVKD. With 3 bases clipped from V and 8 bases from J, the junction kept 19 bases outside the gene matches. CDR3 length: 19 amino acids. The CDR3 nucleotides are TGTGCCATCAGTGATCGTGTCTCATGGGCTAGCGGGAGTCGAGATGAGCAGTTCTTC. Amino acids: CAISDRVSWASGSRDEQFF.

In its sample, this clone was seen once. V gene TRBV6-1 combines with J gene TRBJ2-5; no clear D gene. The V end lost 6 bases, the J end lost 5 bases, and 13 bases lay between the germline ends. CDR3 size: 13 residues. Germline CDR1 MNHNS, CDR2 SASEGT. The CDR3 here is CASRTPPSETQYF. The CDR3 DNA sequence: TGTGCCAGCAGGACACCCCCGTCGGAGACCCAGTACTTC.

This clone was observed a handful of times. The rearrangement joins TRBV28 to TRBJ1-2; tentatively, D is TRBD1 (6 bases). Trimming left V 6 bases short and J 5 bases short, with 10 bases between. In germline, CDR1 is MDHEN, CDR2 SYDVKM. This CDR3 contains 12 residues. CDR3 protein: CASSPTGYGYTF. The CDR3 DNA follows: TGTGCCAGCAGCCCTACAGGGTATGGCTACACCTTC.

This chain joins TRBV2 and TRBJ1-5; 8 bases map to TRBD1. V lost 4 bases, J lost 5 bases, and 1 base stayed unmatched. CDR3 length equals 13 residues. Germline lookup yields CDR1 SNHLY and CDR2 FYNNEI. The CDR3 bases are TGTGCCAGCAGTGGACAGGGGCATCAGCCCCAGCATTTT. It translates to CASSGQGHQPQHF.

The J gene is TRBJ2-3, the V gene TRBV4-1; D not certain. Trimming cost V 5 bases and J 5 bases, with 20 bases left between them. Germline V gene data show CDR1 as MGHRA and CDR2 as YSYEKL. The CDR3 covers 16 residues. The CDR3 reads CASSEIRGRNRDTQYF. DNA of the CDR3: TGCGCCAGCAGCGAGATACGCGGACGGAACAGAGATACGCAGTATTTT.

This rearrangement joins TRBV9 to TRBJ2-3, with D possibly matching TRBD2 (7 bases). Looked up from germline, CDR1 is SGDLS and CDR2 is YYNGEE. V dropped 4 bases and J dropped 2 bases, with 17 bases sitting between them. This CDR3 contains 16 residues. As DNA, the CDR3 is TGTGCCAGCAGCCCCTTATGGGGGGGCGACACAGATACGCAGTATTTT. This gives the protein CASSPLWGGDTDTQYF.

The gene calls are TRBV15 and TRBJ2-5; no reliable D call. The germline V gene has CDR1 LNHNV and CDR2 YYDKDF (reference sequence). The CDR3 covers 14 residues. V lost 5 bases, J lost 5 bases, and 15 bases lay in between. In DNA, the CDR3 is TGTGCCACCAGCGGAACCTACAGTGGGGAGACCCAGTACTTC. Its translation is CATSGTYSGETQYF.

The genes are TRBV14 and TRBJ2-1; the D call may be TRBD1 or TRBD2 (6 bases each). V was trimmed by 5 bases and J by 9 bases, leaving 17 bases between them. This CDR3 comprises 14 residues. CDR1 is SGHDN and CDR2 is FVKESK in the germline V gene. This CDR3 is CASSNRGTRIEQFF. The DNA of the CDR3 is TGTGCCAGCAGCAATCGGGGGACACGAATTGAGCAGTTCTTC.

This chain connects TRBV11-2 to TRBJ2-7; D unclear. This CDR3 is 12 amino acids long. V gave up 3 bases and J gave up 6 bases, with 9 bases separating them. The germline CDR1 and CDR2 sequences are SGHAT and FQNNGV. The DNA of the CDR3 is TGTGCCAGCAGCTTTTCCAGGTCCGAGCAGTACTTC. Translated, it gives CASSFSRSEQYF.

The CDR3 spells CASILGGNSPLHF. The DNA of the CDR3 is TGTGCCAGCATACTGGGGGGTAATTCACCCCTCCACTTT. The V and J genes are TRBV6-1 and TRBJ1-6, with D possibly being TRBD1 (5 bases). V was shortened by 7 bases and J by 6 bases, with 10 bases between the two germline ends. CDR1 is MNHNS and CDR2 is SASEGT in the germline V gene. The CDR3 length is 13 residues.

This clone has just one count. The V gene is TRBV19, the J gene TRBJ2-2, with D possibly TRBD2 on 5 matching bases. With 5 bases removed from V and 0 bases from J, the gap between germline ends came to 13 bases. CDR3 length: 16 residues. Germline V gene sequence: CDR1 LNHDA, CDR2 SQIVND (reference sequence). The CDR3 sequence is CASSDRSGTNTGELFF. For the CDR3, the DNA is TGTGCCAGTAGTGACCGTTCGGGGACGAACACCGGGGAGCTGTTTTTT.

The chain links TRBV7-9 to TRBJ1-1; D unresolved. Germline loops: CDR1 SEHNR, CDR2 FQNEAQ (reference sequence). The CDR3 has 14 amino acids. V shed 0 bases and J shed 4 bases, with 9 bases lying between them. CDR3 region: CASSLAGQTTEAFF. The CDR3 DNA reads as TGTGCCAGCAGCTTAGCGGGTCAGACCACTGAAGCTTTCTTT.